These T cell receptor beta chains were read from a single sample in a study of T cell responses to AZD1222 COVID-19 vaccine. Produced via immunoSEQ multiplex PCR; TCRdb's table is partial and in-frame only. There are about 160,000 clones in the sample; 90% to 95% occur only once, and around 2% lies in the top ten. The sequenced sample was peripheral blood, obtained on day 0 of AZD1222 vaccination. The receptors were gathered from an adult in good health. CDR3s include the opening cysteine and the closing phenylalanine or tryptophan. Expanded clones are given a class, and other clones once, few, many or no size at all.

CDR3 | V | size
CASSNPTDPNEKLFF | TRBV18 | .
CASSNEGWNPEAFF | TRBV19 | .
CASRNSADRPLRYF | TRBV6-5 | .
CASSESLLPDTEAFF | TRBV6-1 | .
CASSLARGMNTEAFF | TRBV7-2 | .
CASSLAGRVNEKLFF | TRBV7-2 | .
CASSSLEGSRGNEQFF | TRBV5-1 | .
CSAYLDISGELFF | TRBV29-1 | .
CAWRPQRGGYTF | TRBV30 | .
CASSTTAYYEQYF | TRBV6-2/TRBV6-3 | .
CASSFSSRDEANEKLFF | TRBV5-1 | .
CAWSVHGYGYTF | TRBV30 | .
CSVRGVQPQHF | TRBV20-1 | .
CASSPRLGSYNEQFF | TRBV27 | once
CASSFIAGNPYEQYF | TRBV5-5 | .
CASSVVPRGRAVDGELFF | TRBV9 | .
CASSLGGQGPYEQYF | TRBV7-2 | .
CASSDLHAGSTDTQYF | TRBV9 | .
CSARDQERAFF | TRBV20-1 | .
CASSYSPGPLAGELFF | TRBV6-6 | .
CASSLPGSPHEQYF | TRBV11-2 | .
CAWTSGSTSSYEQYF | TRBV30 | few
CASSPSYEQYF | TRBV6-2/TRBV6-3 | few
CASSLATGNSPLHF | TRBV5-4 | .
CATGDLLLTGYYEQYF | TRBV7-6 | .
CAISETSNQPQHF | TRBV10-3 | .
CASSEIGVQPQHF | TRBV6-1 | .
CASSLYRTGFNYGYTF | TRBV27 | .
CASSFYQGGYTF | TRBV11-2 | .
CASRISGSGNTIYF | TRBV6-5 | .
CASRDPGSGHRSQHF | TRBV28 | once
CAARRTALGPLHF | TRBV19 | .
CASSFDRDYGYTF | TRBV5-4 | .
CASSPNTMNTEAFF | TRBV7-8 | .
CASRPSGRNSPLHF | TRBV6-4 | .
CASSPFGQVNSPLHF | TRBV6-4 | .
CASSLGGQLNTEAFF | TRBV7-8 | .
CATSESGVGGTEAFF | TRBV24-1 | .
CASSLMTAYGYTF | TRBV28 | .
CASSIVSRGLPYF | TRBV19 | .
CASSSTGQGVGNEQFF | TRBV7-2 | .
CAVLPSDRDQTEAFF | TRBV15 | .
CASSPEGIPNYGYTF | TRBV23-1 | .
CASTNGGPGYEQYF | TRBV6-5 | .
CASSLFVTGSSYNSPLHF | TRBV28 | .
CSASIAGDVEQYF | TRBV20-1 | .
CASSYLQNTEAFF | TRBV5-6 | once
CATFSTTQGFFGQDTEAFF | TRBV15 | .
CASSLAGGGGTEAFF | TRBV5-1 | once
CASSQDGAGELFF | TRBV14 | .
CASSLPRSGPSRSFDNEQFF | TRBV9 | .
CSASNVGRAARVAEAFF | TRBV20-1 | .
CASSPKHGGWDTEAFF | TRBV5-1 | .
CASSLGLAGDEQFF | TRBV7-9 | .
CASSFVRGDGYTF | TRBV28 | once
CASSLGQGANEQFF | TRBV6-5 | .
CASSIGVSYEQYF | TRBV12-3/TRBV12-4 | once
CSLSGDQPQHF | TRBV29-1 | .
CASSFRDRGKNQPQHF | TRBV28 | .